The T cell receptor (beta chain) described here comes from a study of cytomegalovirus exposure and HLA in healthy donors. Notes on the study in general: Accounts indicate the classifier identified cytomegalovirus status with strong specificity and sensitivity. Roughly even sequencing depth across donors was the assumption behind the presence/absence analyses.

This CDR3 contains 15 residues. Per the germline V gene, CDR1 is SGHTA and CDR2 is FQGNSA. V lost 1 base to trimming and J lost 2 bases; unmatched junction nucleotides: 1. As concerns this clone: Antigen specificity is unknown.

Each donor's status was that of a healthy bone marrow donor. Vbeta (60) and Jbeta (13) primers were used in the PCR. Clones were sequenced by immunoSEQ multiplex PCR, and TCRdb holds only the in-frame ones, with some missing. The listing contains about 58,000 clones. The source is a male donor in good health and CMV-seronegative. The rearrangement uses TRBV7-2 and TRBJ2-7; TRBD2 matches at 11 bases. The sequencing sample was made of PBMCs. DNA of the CDR3: TGTGCCAGCAGCTTAGGTAGCGGGGGGGCCTACGAGCAGTACTTC. This sequence encodes CASSLGSGGAYEQYF.